This is a list of T cell receptor beta chains from one sample in a study of blood T cell repertoires in COVID-19. Clones were sequenced by immunoSEQ multiplex PCR, and TCRdb holds only the in-frame ones, with some missing. The data contain 250,000 or so clones, 70% to 85% of them seen just once; the ten biggest clones take up around 2.4%. The sequencing input was peripheral blood. Receptor source: a middle-aged man who had recovered from COVID-19. The CDR3 runs from the conserved cysteine through the conserved F or W. The D gene is left open where the match is weak. Only part of the rows carry a size: once, few, many, or a class if the clone is expanded.

.,.,TRBJ1-3,TRBV6-5,TGTGCCAGCAAAGCCTCTGGAAACACCATATATTTT,CASKASGNTIYF
TRBD1,.,TRBJ2-3,TRBV29-1,TGCAGCGTTGAAGGGACAGGGTCAACAGATACGCAGTATTTT,CSVEGTGSTDTQYF
.,few,TRBJ1-5,TRBV6-6,TGTGCCAGCAGTTATAGAGCCAGGGCGGGCAATCAGCCCCAGCATTTT,CASSYRARAGNQPQHF
TRBD1,once,TRBJ1-4,TRBV2,TGTGCCAGCAGTGAATTTCTAGGGGGCGGAGATGAAAAACTGTTTTTT,CASSEFLGGGDEKLFF
TRBD2,.,TRBJ2-3,TRBV9,TGTGCCAGCAGCGTCAGTAACGGCGGGGGGGATACGCAGTATTTT,CASSVSNGGGDTQYF
.,.,TRBJ1-2,TRBV6-5,TGTGCCAGCAGACTGAACTATGGCTACACCTTC,CASRLNYGYTF
.,.,TRBJ2-2,TRBV4-1,TGCGCCAGCAGCCAAGATACCGGGTACACCGGGGAGCTGTTTTTT,CASSQDTGYTGELFF
.,.,TRBJ1-2,TRBV6-6,TGTGCCAGCAGCCAAACAGGGTTCAGCGGCTACACCTTC,CASSQTGFSGYTF
.,few,TRBJ2-7,TRBV7-9,TGTGCCAGCAGCCCCCGACTGGAGCAGTACTTC,CASSPRLEQYF
.,.,TRBJ1-1,TRBV9,TGTGCCAGCAGCGTAGCTGACACTGAAGCTTTCTTT,CASSVADTEAFF